This T cell receptor (beta chain) is from a study of T cells in tuberculosis. Trimming took off 1 base at V and 6 bases at J, with 13 bases between the two ends. Germline lookup yields CDR1 SGHDT and CDR2 YYEEEE. The CDR3 length is 14 residues. TCRdb keeps only in-frame clones here, not all; method: immunoSEQ multiplex PCR. The sample consists of some 34,000 clones, 93% of them appearing once. As concerns this clone: What it binds is not known.

Each donor contributed 100,000 or so T cells on average, unsorted. Findings and caveats of the study: Active tuberculosis cases were adults; controls were adolescents.

This receptor was obtained from a donor between 10 and 29 years old with latent tuberculosis or without tuberculosis infection. The V call is TRBV5-6, the J call TRBJ1-2; a possible D gene is TRBD1 (6 bases). Material: PBMCs. CDR3 region: CASSLITGSNGYTF. In DNA form, the CDR3 reads TGTGCCAGCAGCTTGATAACAGGGTCGAATGGCTACACCTTC. The complete variable domain, with remaining parts taken from reference TRBV5-6 and TRBJ1-2, reads DAGVTQSPTHLIKTRGQQVTLRCSPKSGHDTVSWYQQALGQGPQFIFQYYEEEERQRGNFPDRFSGHQFPNYSSELNVNALLLGDSALYLCASSLITGSNGYTFGSGTRLTVV.